The sequence of this T cell receptor (beta chain) was determined in a study of technical replicates of blood from a handful of donors. TCRdb's copy holds only in-frame clones and misses some; the assay was immunoSEQ multiplex PCR. Of roughly 76,000 clones listed, approximately 94% are singletons. CDR1 and CDR2 (germline): SGHTA, FQGNSA. The CDR3 consists of 19 residues. V lost 4 bases to trimming and J lost 3 bases; unmatched junction nucleotides: 15. V is TRBV7-2 and J is TRBJ2-7; the match to TRBD2 covers 13 bases. The source of this sequence is a human donor in good health. The material sequenced was T cells isolated from PBMCs. In nucleotides, the CDR3 is TGTGCCAGCAGCTCCCTACATGGGACTAGCGGGAACTCATACTACGAGCAGTACTTC. Amino acids: CASSSLHGTSGNSYYEQYF.